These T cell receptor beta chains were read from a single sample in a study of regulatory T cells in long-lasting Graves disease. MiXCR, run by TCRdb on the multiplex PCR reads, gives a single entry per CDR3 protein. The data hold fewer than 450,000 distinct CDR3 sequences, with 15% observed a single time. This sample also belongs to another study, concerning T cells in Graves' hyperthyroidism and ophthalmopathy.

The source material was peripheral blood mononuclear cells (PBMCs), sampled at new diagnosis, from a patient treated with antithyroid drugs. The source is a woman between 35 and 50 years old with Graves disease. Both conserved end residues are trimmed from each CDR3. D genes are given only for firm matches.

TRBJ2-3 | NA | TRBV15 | ATSTRTWGTPSTDTQY
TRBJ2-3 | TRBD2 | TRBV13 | ASSTRTSGSYSTDTQY
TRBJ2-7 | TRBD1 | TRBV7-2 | ASRPTGSSSSYEQY
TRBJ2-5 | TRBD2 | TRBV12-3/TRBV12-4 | ASSQGTSGGGPQETQY
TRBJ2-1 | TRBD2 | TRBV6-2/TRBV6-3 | ASTGLAKTYNEQF
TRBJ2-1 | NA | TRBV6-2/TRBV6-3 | ASSTTDYNEQF
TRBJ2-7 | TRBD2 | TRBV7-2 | ASSFSGRVSYEQY
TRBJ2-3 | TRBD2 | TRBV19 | ASSIRSLRLAGGSDTQY
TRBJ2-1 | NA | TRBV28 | ASSSIRTAHYNEQF
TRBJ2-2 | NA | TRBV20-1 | LLREKNTGELF
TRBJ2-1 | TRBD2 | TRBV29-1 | SVSTVAGGRNEQF
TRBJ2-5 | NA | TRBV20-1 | SATSHSRSETQY
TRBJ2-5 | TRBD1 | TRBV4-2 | ASSQDRQGSQTQY
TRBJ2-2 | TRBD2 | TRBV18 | ASSTGTSVNTGELF